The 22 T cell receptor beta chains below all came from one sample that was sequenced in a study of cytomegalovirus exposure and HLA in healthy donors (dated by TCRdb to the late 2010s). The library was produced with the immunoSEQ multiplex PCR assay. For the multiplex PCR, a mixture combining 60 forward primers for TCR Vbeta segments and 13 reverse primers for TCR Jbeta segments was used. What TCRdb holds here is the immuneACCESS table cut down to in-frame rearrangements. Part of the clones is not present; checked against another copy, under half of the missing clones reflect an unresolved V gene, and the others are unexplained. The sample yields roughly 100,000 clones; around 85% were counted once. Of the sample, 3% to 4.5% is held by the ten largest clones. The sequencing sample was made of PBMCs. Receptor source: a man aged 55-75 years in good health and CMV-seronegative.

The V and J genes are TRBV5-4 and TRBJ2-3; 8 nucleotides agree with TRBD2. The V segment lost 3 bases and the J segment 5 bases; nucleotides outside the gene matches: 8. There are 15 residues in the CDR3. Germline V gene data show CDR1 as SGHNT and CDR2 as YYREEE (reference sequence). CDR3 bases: TGTGCCAGCAGCTACGGGGGGGCCAGGGAAGATACGCAGTATTTT. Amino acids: CASSYGGAREDTQYF. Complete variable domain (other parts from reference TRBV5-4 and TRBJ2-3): ETGVTQSPTHLIKTRGQQVTLRCSSQSGHNTVSWYQQALGQGPQFIFQYYREEENGRGNFPPRFSGLQFPNYSSELNVNALELDDSALYLCASSYGGAREDTQYFGPGTRLTVL.

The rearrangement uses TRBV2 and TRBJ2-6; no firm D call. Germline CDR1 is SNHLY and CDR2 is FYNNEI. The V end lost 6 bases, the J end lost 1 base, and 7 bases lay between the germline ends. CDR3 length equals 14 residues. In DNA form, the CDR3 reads TGTGCCAGCAGCCAGGATTCTGGGGCCAACGTCCTGACTTTC. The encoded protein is CASSQDSGANVLTF.

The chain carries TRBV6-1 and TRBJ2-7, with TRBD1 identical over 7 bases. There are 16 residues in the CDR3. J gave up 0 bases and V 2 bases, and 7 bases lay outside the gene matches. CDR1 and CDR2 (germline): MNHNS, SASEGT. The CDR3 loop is CASSESAAGGSYEQYF. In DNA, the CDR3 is TGTGCCAGCAGTGAAAGTGCGGCAGGGGGCTCCTACGAGCAGTACTTC.

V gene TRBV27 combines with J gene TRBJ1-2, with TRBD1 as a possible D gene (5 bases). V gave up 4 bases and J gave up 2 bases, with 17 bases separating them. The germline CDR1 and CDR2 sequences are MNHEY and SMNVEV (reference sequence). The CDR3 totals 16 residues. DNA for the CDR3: TGTGCCAGCAGTTCTGGGTTGACAGACCTAAACTATGGCTACACCTTC. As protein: CASSSGLTDLNYGYTF.

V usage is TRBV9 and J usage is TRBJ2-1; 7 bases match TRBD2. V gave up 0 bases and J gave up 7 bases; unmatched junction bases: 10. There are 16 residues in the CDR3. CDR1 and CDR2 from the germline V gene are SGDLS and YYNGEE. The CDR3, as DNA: TGTGCCAGCAGCGTAGTTAGTCTAGCGGAGAGGAATGAGCAGTTCTTC. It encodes CASSVVSLAERNEQFF.

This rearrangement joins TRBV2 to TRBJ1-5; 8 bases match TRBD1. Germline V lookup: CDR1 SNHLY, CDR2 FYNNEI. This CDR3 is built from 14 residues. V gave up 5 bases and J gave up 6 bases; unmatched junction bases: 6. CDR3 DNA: TGTGCCAGCAGTCGGACAGGGTTATTTCAGCCCCAGCATTTT. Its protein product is CASSRTGLFQPQHF.

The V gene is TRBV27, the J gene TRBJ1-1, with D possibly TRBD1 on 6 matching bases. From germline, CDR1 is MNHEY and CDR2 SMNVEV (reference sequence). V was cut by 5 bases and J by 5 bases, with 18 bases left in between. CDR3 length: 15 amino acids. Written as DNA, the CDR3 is TGTGCCAGCAGTCTAAAGGTACAGGGAGGGACTGAAGCTTTCTTT. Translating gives CASSLKVQGGTEAFF.

This CDR3 is CASSRRTSGGRSYNEQFF. The CDR3 DNA reads as TGTGCCAGCAGCCGACGGACTAGCGGGGGCCGCTCCTACAATGAGCAGTTCTTC. V usage is TRBV7-6 and J usage is TRBJ2-1, with 13 positions matching TRBD2. Germline CDR1 SGHVS, CDR2 FNYEAQ. The CDR3 length is 18 residues. The V gene end was trimmed by 5 bases and the J gene end by 0 bases; junction bases not matched to a gene: 7.

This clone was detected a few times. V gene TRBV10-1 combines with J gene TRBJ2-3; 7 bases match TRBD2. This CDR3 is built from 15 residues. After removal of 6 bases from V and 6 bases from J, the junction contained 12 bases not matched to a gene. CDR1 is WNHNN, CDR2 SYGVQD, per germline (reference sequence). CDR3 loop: CASRRGGATGDTQYF. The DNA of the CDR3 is TGCGCCAGCAGACGGGGAGGGGCCACCGGGGATACGCAGTATTTT.

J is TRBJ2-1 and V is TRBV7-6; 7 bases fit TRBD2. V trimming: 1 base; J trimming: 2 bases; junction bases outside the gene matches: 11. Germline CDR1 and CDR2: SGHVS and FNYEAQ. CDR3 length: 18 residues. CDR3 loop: CASSLEAPRGETYNEQFF. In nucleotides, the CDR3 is TGTGCCAGCAGCTTAGAAGCTCCCCGGGGGGAGACCTACAATGAGCAGTTCTTC.

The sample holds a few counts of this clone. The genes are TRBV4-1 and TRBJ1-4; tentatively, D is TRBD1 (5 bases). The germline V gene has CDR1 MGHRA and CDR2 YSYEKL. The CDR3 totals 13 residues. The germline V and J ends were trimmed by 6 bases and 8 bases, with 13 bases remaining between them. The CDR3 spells CASRLTEREKLFF. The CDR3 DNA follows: TGCGCCAGCAGATTGACAGAGAGGGAAAAACTGTTTTTT.

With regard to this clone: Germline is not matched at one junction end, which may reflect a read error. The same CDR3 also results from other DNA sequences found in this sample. Here the CDR3 DNA reads TGTGCCAGCAGTGACCCGGACAGGGCAGGGGAGCAGTATTTC. It codes for CASSDPDRAGEQYF. The rearrangement uses TRBV6-1 and TRBJ2-7, with 8 bases identical to TRBD1. Germline V gene lookup returns CDR1 MNHNS and CDR2 SASEGT. The CDR3 length is 14 residues.

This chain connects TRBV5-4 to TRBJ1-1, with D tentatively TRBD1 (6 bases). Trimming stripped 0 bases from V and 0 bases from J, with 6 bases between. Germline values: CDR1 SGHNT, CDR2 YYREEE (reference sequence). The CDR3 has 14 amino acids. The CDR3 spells CASSLGTVNTEAFF. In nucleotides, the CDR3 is TGTGCCAGCAGCTTGGGGACAGTGAACACTGAAGCTTTCTTT.

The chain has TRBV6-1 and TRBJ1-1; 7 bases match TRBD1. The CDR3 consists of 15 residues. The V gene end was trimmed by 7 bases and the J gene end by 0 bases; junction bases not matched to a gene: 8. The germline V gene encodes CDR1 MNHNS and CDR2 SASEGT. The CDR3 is CASIRNRGMNTEAFF. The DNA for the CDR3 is TGTGCCAGCATTAGAAACAGGGGTATGAACACTGAAGCTTTCTTT.

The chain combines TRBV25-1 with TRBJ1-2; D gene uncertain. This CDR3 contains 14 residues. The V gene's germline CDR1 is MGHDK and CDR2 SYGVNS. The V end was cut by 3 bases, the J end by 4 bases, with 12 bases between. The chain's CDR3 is CASSEPQARYGYTF. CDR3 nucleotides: TGTGCCAGCAGTGAGCCGCAGGCGCGCTATGGCTACACCTTC.

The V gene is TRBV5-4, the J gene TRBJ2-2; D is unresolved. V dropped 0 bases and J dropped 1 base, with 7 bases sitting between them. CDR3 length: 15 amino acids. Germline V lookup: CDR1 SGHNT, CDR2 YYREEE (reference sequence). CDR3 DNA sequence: TGTGCCAGCAGCTTGGGGCTCTTGAACACCGGGGAGCTGTTTTTT. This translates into CASSLGLLNTGELFF.

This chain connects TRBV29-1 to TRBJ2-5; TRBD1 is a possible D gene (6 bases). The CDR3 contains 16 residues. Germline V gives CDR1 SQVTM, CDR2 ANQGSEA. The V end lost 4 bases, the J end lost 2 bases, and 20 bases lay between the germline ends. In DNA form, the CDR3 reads TGCAGCGTTGGCCCGAGACAGGCCCGGGGTCAAGAGACCCAGTACTTC. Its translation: CSVGPRQARGQETQYF.

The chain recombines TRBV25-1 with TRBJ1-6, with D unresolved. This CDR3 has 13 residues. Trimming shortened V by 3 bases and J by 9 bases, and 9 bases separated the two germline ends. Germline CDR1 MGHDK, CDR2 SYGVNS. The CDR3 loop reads CASSDRLRSPLHF. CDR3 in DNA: TGTGCCAGCAGTGACCGTTTGCGTTCACCCCTCCACTTT.

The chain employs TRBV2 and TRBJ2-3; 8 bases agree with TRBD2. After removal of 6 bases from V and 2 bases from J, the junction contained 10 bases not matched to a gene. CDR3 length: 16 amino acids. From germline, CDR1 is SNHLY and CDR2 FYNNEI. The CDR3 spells CASRALSGGLTDTQYF. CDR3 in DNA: TGTGCCAGCAGGGCTCTTTCGGGGGGGCTCACAGATACGCAGTATTTT.

CDR3 in amino acids: CASSAQGGNQPQHF. CDR3 DNA: TGTGCCAGCAGTGCTCAGGGTGGTAATCAGCCCCAGCATTTT. The chain combines TRBV2 with TRBJ1-5; D may be TRBD1 (5 bases). CDR3 length equals 14 residues. V gave up 4 bases and J gave up 4 bases, with 11 bases separating them. The germline V gene encodes CDR1 SNHLY and CDR2 FYNNEI.

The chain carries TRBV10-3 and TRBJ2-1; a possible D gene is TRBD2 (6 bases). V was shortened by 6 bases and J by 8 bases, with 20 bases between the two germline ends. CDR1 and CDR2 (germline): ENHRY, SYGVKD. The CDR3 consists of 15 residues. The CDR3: CAISPGAGPGDEQFF. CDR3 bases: TGTGCCATCAGCCCAGGTGCGGGGCCTGGCGATGAGCAGTTCTTC.

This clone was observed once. The CDR3 sequence is CASRGQDYEQYV. Written as DNA, the CDR3 is TGTGCCAGCAGGGGGCAGGACTACGAGCAGTACGTC. The chain combines TRBV6-6 with TRBJ2-7, with TRBD1 as a possible D gene (5 bases). Per the germline V gene, CDR1 is MNHNY and CDR2 is SVGAGI (reference sequence). CDR3 length: 12 residues. V was clipped by 6 bases and J by 3 bases, with 9 bases between them.